The clone carrying this T cell receptor (beta chain) was seen only once. Looked up from germline, CDR1 is MNHNY and CDR2 is SVGAGI (reference sequence). The CDR3 totals 14 residues. V lost 5 bases and J lost 3; bases outside the gene matches: 6. These data originate in a study of blood T cell repertoires in COVID-19. Overall study context: Collection of acute and convalescent COVID-19 samples took place in the United States, Italy and Spain.

The authors' processing: By means of reference gene primer amplification, nucleated cell counts were estimated. The assay was immunoSEQ multiplex PCR, and TCRdb's table has in-frame clones only and misses some. V, J and clone size are those of that table, while D and trimming were read from the DNA. The data show 250,000 or so clones, roughly 80% seen once. Sample: peripheral blood. The rearrangement uses TRBV6-6 and TRBJ1-2; 7 bases align to TRBD1. The clonotype comes from a woman in her 70s with acute or convalescent COVID-19. CDR3 loop: CASSSNRGDYGYTF. The CDR3 bases are TGTGCCAGCAGTAGCAACAGGGGTGACTATGGCTACACCTTC.